Listed below are T cell receptor beta chains from one sample, sequenced in a study of T cells after yellow fever vaccination. TCRdb ran MiXCR on the 5' RACE reads and lists one entry per CDR3 protein. The table has under 300,000 distinct CDR3 sequences, about 7% seen once; the top ten hold approximately 0.85%. The sample consisted of CD4+ T cells sorted from PBMCs, taken 15 days after the yellow fever booster vaccination. The receptors were sampled from a man in his thirties or forties who received the YFV17D yellow fever vaccine. Both conserved end residues are trimmed from each CDR3. Only some rows state a clone size, as once, few, many or a class for expanded clones.

CDR3 protein	V gene	J gene	clone size
SATRQGTDTQY	TRBV20-1	TRBJ2-3	.
ASSRAEVGADTQY	TRBV21-1	TRBJ2-3	few
SVHGNSYNEQF	TRBV29-1	TRBJ2-1	many
ASSPGRIAYGYT	TRBV19	TRBJ1-2	.
SVGGGDRGYT	TRBV29-1	TRBJ1-2	.
ASSLGFQREDYEQY	TRBV12-3/TRBV12-4	TRBJ2-7	few
ASSLSRNSPDTQY	TRBV7-3	TRBJ2-3	.
ASSIQGAAGELF	TRBV28	TRBJ2-2	few
ASSHRAGTDYEQY	TRBV7-2	TRBJ2-7	few
AICYLPSGSGTDTQY	TRBV12-3/TRBV12-4	TRBJ2-3	.
ASSFGRDIGNQPQH	TRBV6-2/TRBV6-3	TRBJ1-5	few
ASSRLSSGKVTYNEQF	TRBV6-1	TRBJ2-1	many
CSRGGYLAAKSYEQY	TRBV20-1	TRBJ2-7	.
ASSRGAPYEQY	TRBV7-9	TRBJ2-7	many
ASSTRVSAYEQY	TRBV19	TRBJ2-7	.
SARDQGGGGETQY	TRBV20-1	TRBJ2-5	few
SVRFRPNYEQY	TRBV29-1	TRBJ2-7	.
ASSFKSGTSTDTQY	TRBV7-2	TRBJ2-3	.
ASSLEVGQGREQY	TRBV5-1	TRBJ2-7	many
ASSLALTSGNKY	TRBV7-8	TRBJ2-5	many
ASRLSAGANVLT	TRBV7-2	TRBJ2-6	.
ASSLAARGYEQY	TRBV7-2	TRBJ2-7	.